The T cell receptor (beta chain) under discussion was sequenced for a study of T cell responses to AZD1222 COVID-19 vaccine. Study conclusions and caveats: Most donors were white British and more were female, and clonal diversity was possibly underestimated. Increases in Spike-specific TCR breadth and depth were seen after two AZD1222 doses. No day 14 peak samples; only post-peak repertoires were characterized. Unmutated variant regions are reportedly targeted by nearly half of spike-specific TCRs.

Germline V lookup: CDR1 SEHNR, CDR2 FQNEAQ (reference sequence). The J segment lost 5 bases and the V segment lost 3 bases, leaving 1 base of the junction unmatched. The CDR3 extends over 13 amino acids. The repertoire was sequenced with immunoSEQ multiplex PCR; TCRdb's copy has only in-frame clones and lacks some. The table shows 140,000 to 150,000 clones, with 82% occurring only once. Notes on this clone: Antigen unknown. The sample has other DNA sequences that encode this CDR3 too.

Specimen: peripheral blood, collected on day 0 of MenACWY control vaccination. This chain uses TRBV7-9 with TRBJ1-2, with TRBD1 matching 9 bases. This TCR derives from an adult in good health. CDR3 nucleotides: TGTGCCAGCAGCTTGGGACAGGGATATGGCTACACCTTC. Protein product: CASSLGQGYGYTF. Complete variable domain (other parts from reference TRBV7-9 and TRBJ1-2): DTGVSQNPRHKITKRGQNVTFRCDPISEHNRLYWYRQTLGQGPEFLTYFQNEAQLEKSRLLSDRFSAERPKGSFSTLEIQRTEQGDSAMYLCASSLGQGYGYTFGSGTRLTVV.